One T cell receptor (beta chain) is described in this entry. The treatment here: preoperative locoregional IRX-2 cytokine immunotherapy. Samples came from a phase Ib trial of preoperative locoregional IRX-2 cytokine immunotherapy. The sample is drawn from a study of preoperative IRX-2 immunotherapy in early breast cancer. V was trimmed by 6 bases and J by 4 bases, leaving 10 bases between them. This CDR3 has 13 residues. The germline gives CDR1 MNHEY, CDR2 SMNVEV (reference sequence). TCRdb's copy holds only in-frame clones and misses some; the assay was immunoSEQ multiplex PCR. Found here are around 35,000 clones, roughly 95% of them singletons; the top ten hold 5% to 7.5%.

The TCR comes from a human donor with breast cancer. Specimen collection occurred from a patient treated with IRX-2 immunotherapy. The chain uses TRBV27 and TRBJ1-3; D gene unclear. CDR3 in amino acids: CASRQNLGNTIYF. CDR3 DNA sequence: TGTGCCAGCAGACAGAACCTAGGAAACACCATATATTTT.